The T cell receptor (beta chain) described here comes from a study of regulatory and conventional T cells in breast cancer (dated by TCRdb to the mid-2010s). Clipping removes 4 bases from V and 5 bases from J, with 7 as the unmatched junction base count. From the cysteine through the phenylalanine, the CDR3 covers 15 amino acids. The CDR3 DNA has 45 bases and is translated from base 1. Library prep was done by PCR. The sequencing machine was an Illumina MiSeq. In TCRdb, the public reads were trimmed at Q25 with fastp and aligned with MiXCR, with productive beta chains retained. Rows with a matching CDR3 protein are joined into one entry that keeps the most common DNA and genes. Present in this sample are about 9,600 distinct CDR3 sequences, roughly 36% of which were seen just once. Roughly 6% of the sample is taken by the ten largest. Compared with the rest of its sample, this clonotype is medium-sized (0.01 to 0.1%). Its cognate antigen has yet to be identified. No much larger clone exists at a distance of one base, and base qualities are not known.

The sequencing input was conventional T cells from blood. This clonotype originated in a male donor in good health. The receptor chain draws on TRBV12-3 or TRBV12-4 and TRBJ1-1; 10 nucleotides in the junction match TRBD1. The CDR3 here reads CASSSFRDRGTEAFF. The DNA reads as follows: TGTGCCAGCAGTTCCTTTAGGGACAGGGGTACTGAAGCTTTCTTT.